The 26 T cell receptor beta chains below come from one sample, sequenced in a study of shared clonotypes between healthy human individuals. TCRdb's table, derived via immunoSEQ multiplex PCR, lists solely in-frame clones and lacks some. The data contain under 1,100,000 clones, around 76% of them singletons. The sample comprised memory CD4+ T cells sorted from blood. This sample's subset: CD45RA-negative fraction. These receptors all stem from a man between 18 and 29 years old in good health.

The chain joins TRBV2 to TRBJ2-5, with D unresolved. V shed 6 bases and J shed 3 bases, with 14 bases lying between them. The CDR3 runs to 14 residues. Germline V gene sequence: CDR1 SNHLY, CDR2 FYNNEI. CDR3 sequence (DNA): TGTGCCAGCAGGGCCGGAATGGCCAAAGAGACCCAGTACTTC. It encodes CASRAGMAKETQYF.

This chain connects TRBV4-3 to TRBJ1-2, with 10 bases lining up with TRBD1. The germline V gene has CDR1 LGHNA and CDR2 YSLEER. V gave up 0 bases and J gave up 5 bases; unmatched junction bases: 6. This CDR3 is built from 16 residues. The CDR3: CASSQDPGTGAYGYTF. CDR3 nucleotides: TGCGCCAGCAGCCAAGACCCCGGGACAGGGGCTTATGGCTACACCTTC.

The chain has TRBV9 and TRBJ2-1; D is perhaps TRBD2 (6 bases). In germline, CDR1 is SGDLS, CDR2 YYNGEE. Trimming pared 4 bases from V and 6 bases from J, leaving 17 bases between. This CDR3 region has 15 residues. The CDR3: CASSIVGSSGNEQFF. The CDR3 DNA is TGTGCCAGCAGCATAGTAGGGAGTAGCGGCAATGAGCAGTTCTTC. Variable domain in full (rest from reference TRBV9 and TRBJ2-1): DSGVTQTPKHLITATGQRVTLRCSPRSGDLSVYWYQQSLDQGLQFLIQYYNGEERAKGNILERFSAQQFPDLHSELNLSSLELGDSALYFCASSIVGSSGNEQFFGPGTRLTVL.

The CDR3 region has the DNA TGTGCCAGCAGCCCTGACAGGGGGCGCCTCTATGGCTACACCTTC. Its translation: CASSPDRGRLYGYTF. The genes are TRBV5-4 and TRBJ1-2; 10 bases agree with TRBD1. CDR1 and CDR2 (germline): SGHNT, YYREEE (reference sequence). The CDR3 has 15 residues. V lost 4 bases to trimming and J lost 4 bases; unmatched junction nucleotides: 7.

The CDR3 DNA sequence: TGTGCCAGCAGCCGCGATCCGACAGAGCCCCAGCATTTT. This translates into CASSRDPTEPQHF. V and J are TRBV5-6 and TRBJ1-5; perhaps TRBD1 as D (5 bases). The germline V gene encodes CDR1 SGHDT and CDR2 YYEEEE. The CDR3 spans 13 residues. V dropped 4 bases and J dropped 8 bases, with 13 bases sitting between them.

The J gene is TRBJ2-7, the V gene TRBV5-6, with a weak D call TRBD2 (6 bases). V lost 1 base and J lost 6, with 8 bases in between. The CDR3 contains 12 residues. Germline V gene lookup returns CDR1 SGHDT and CDR2 YYEEEE. Here the CDR3 reads CASSLPAGEQYF. DNA of the CDR3: TGTGCCAGCAGCTTGCCAGCGGGCGAGCAGTACTTC.

The genes are TRBV30 and TRBJ2-7, with TRBD2 matching over 7 bases. The V and J ends lost 7 bases and 6 bases, in that order; junction bases with no gene match: 15. This CDR3 contains 14 residues. CDR1 GTSNPN and CDR2 SVGIG come from the germline V gene (reference sequence). CDR3 DNA sequence: TGTGCCTTGGATATGGGCGGGAGTACCCTCGAGCAGTACTTC. This encodes CALDMGGSTLEQYF.

The rearrangement links TRBV2 to TRBJ2-7, with TRBD1 identical over 8 bases. The V gene's germline CDR1 is SNHLY and CDR2 FYNNEI. V lost 3 bases and J lost 3; bases outside the gene matches: 13. This CDR3 is built from 17 residues. This CDR3 reads CASSDVSGTGRDYEQYF. CDR3 nucleotides: TGTGCCAGCAGTGACGTCTCCGGGACAGGTCGCGACTACGAGCAGTACTTC.

This clone was seen only a few times. The rearrangement links TRBV2 to TRBJ2-2, with TRBD2 matching over 11 bases. The V gene's germline CDR1 is SNHLY and CDR2 FYNNEI. The CDR3 has 16 residues. Unmatched junction bases numbered 7, after V lost 5 bases and J lost 5 bases. This chain's CDR3 is CASSFTSGSGTGELFF. Here the CDR3 DNA reads TGTGCCAGCAGTTTTACTAGCGGGAGTGGGACCGGGGAGCTGTTTTTT.

The rearrangement joins TRBV18 to TRBJ1-2; 8 bases agree with TRBD1. The length of the CDR3 is 14 residues. Germline CDR1 KGHSH, CDR2 LQKENI. With 3 bases clipped from V and 6 bases from J, the junction kept 6 bases outside the gene matches. Written as DNA, the CDR3 is TGTGCCAGCTCACCCGAACACAGGGGGAATGGCTACACCTTC. It is translated as CASSPEHRGNGYTF.

This rearrangement joins TRBV5-6 to TRBJ1-5; 7 positions agree with TRBD1. J gave up 4 bases and V 4 bases, and 5 bases lay outside the gene matches. This CDR3 is built from 14 residues. Germline CDR1 SGHDT, CDR2 YYEEEE. CDR3 in amino acids: CASSLGQANQPQHF. The CDR3 DNA is TGTGCCAGCAGCCTAGGACAGGCTAATCAGCCCCAGCATTTT.

This sequence joins TRBV5-1 and TRBJ1-6, with D possibly matching TRBD1 (5 bases). CDR1 is SGHRS and CDR2 is YFSETQ in the germline V gene. V lost 1 base and J lost 5, with 13 bases in between. The CDR3 totals 16 residues. The CDR3, as DNA: TGCGCCAGCAGCTTGCGACCGCAGGGAGATAATTCACCCCTCCACTTT. Translated: CASSLRPQGDNSPLHF.

This clone was counted once. This chain links TRBV30 with TRBJ2-3; D is perhaps TRBD1 (5 bases). V was pared by 5 bases and J by 6 bases, with 15 bases between. Per germline, CDR1 GTSNPN and CDR2 SVGIG (reference sequence). CDR3 length equals 13 residues. The CDR3 protein is CAWLQDSSDTQYF. Written as DNA, the CDR3 is TGTGCCTGGTTACAGGATTCGTCCGATACGCAGTATTTT.

This clone was seen a few times. J is TRBJ2-5 and V is TRBV28; D may correspond to TRBD1 or TRBD2 (5 bases each). The germline gives CDR1 MDHEN, CDR2 SYDVKM. The CDR3 is made up of 14 amino acids. V was clipped by 5 bases and J by 5 bases, with 15 bases between them. The CDR3 protein is CASSLTRELETQYF. The CDR3 DNA is TGTGCCAGCAGTCTAACCAGGGAGCTTGAGACCCAGTACTTC.

For the CDR3, the DNA is TGTGCCAGCAGTTTGGGCAAGTTCAAGAATGAAAAACTGTTTTTT. Translating gives CASSLGKFKNEKLFF. V gene TRBV28 combines with J gene TRBJ1-4; no reliable D call. The ends were cut back, 3 bases at V and 5 bases at J, with 13 bases in the middle. Germline assignment: CDR1 MDHEN and CDR2 SYDVKM. The CDR3 loop spans 15 amino acids.

This clone was detected only once. The V and J genes are TRBV5-1 and TRBJ2-3; D is undetermined. The length of the CDR3 is 14 residues. Germline CDR1 and CDR2: SGHRS and YFSETQ. Trimming took off 1 base at V and 2 bases at J, with 8 bases between the two ends. CDR3 sequence reads: CASSLLGDTDTQYF. The CDR3 DNA reads TGCGCCAGCAGCTTGTTAGGTGACACAGATACGCAGTATTTT.

The rearrangement links TRBV10-1 to TRBJ2-5; 8 positions agree with TRBD1. Per germline, CDR1 WNHNN and CDR2 SYGVQD (reference sequence). CDR3 length equals 14 residues. The V gene end was trimmed by 5 bases and the J gene end by 2 bases; junction bases not matched to a gene: 4. The CDR3 reads CASSPDRAQETQYF. In DNA form, the CDR3 reads TGCGCCAGCAGTCCGGACAGGGCTCAAGAGACCCAGTACTTC.

This clone was counted once. This same CDR3 is encoded by further DNA sequences in the sample. The chain recombines TRBV30 with TRBJ2-7; 7 nucleotides align to TRBD2. The V gene's germline CDR1 is GTSNPN and CDR2 SVGIG (reference sequence). With 2 bases clipped from V and 0 bases from J, the junction kept 4 bases outside the gene matches. This CDR3 spans 14 amino acids. CDR3 residues: CAWSRGGSSYEQYF. DNA for the CDR3: TGTGCCTGGAGTCGAGGCGGGAGCTCCTACGAGCAGTACTTC.

This rearrangement joins TRBV6-5 to TRBJ2-1; 9 bases fit TRBD2. V was pared by 4 bases and J by 6 bases, with 1 base of the junction left unmatched. The length of the CDR3 is 13 residues. Germline CDR1 and CDR2: MNHEY and SVGAGI. The CDR3 bases are TGTGCCAGCAGTTCTAGCGGGGCCAATGAGCAGTTCTTC. Translated, it gives CASSSSGANEQFF.

The chain is built from TRBV10-3 and TRBJ2-7; D assignment may be TRBD1 or TRBD2 (6 bases each). CDR1 and CDR2 (germline): ENHRY, SYGVKD. Between the trimmed V and J ends, which lost 8 bases and 7 bases, there was a span of 12 bases. The CDR3 consists of 11 residues. The CDR3 DNA reads as TGTGCCATCGGGGGGACAATGGAGCAGTACTTC. Translation: CAIGGTMEQYF.

This clone came up once. The chain couples TRBV7-6 to TRBJ1-6, with 8 bases lining up with TRBD1. The junction had 10 bases not matched to a gene; V was cut back by 5 bases and J by 7 bases. The CDR3 runs to 16 residues. Germline lookup yields CDR1 SGHVS and CDR2 FNYEAQ. The CDR3 DNA reads as TGTGCCAGCAGCCTCGGACAGGGTGCCTCAAATTCACCCCTCCACTTT. Amino acids: CASSLGQGASNSPLHF. Together with reference TRBV7-6 and TRBJ1-6, the CDR3 gives the full variable domain: GAGVSQSPRYKVTKRGQDVALRCDPISGHVSLYWYRQALGQGPEFLTYFNYEAQQDKSGLPNDRFSAERPEGSISTLTIQRTEQRDSAMYRCASSLGQGASNSPLHFGNGTRLTVT.

This sequence joins TRBV7-2 and TRBJ1-6; the match to TRBD1 covers 7 bases. The J segment lost 8 bases and the V segment lost 1 base, leaving 5 bases of the junction unmatched. The CDR3 runs to 15 residues. The germline CDR1 and CDR2 sequences are SGHTA and FQGNSA. CDR3 bases: TGTGCCAGCAGCTTAGGGGGACAGCTCTATTCACCCCTCCACTTT. Encoded protein: CASSLGGQLYSPLHF.

There are a few counts of this clone. This chain connects TRBV9 to TRBJ2-7; TRBD1 aligns across 7 bases. The germline CDR1 and CDR2 sequences are SGDLS and YYNGEE. V shed 4 bases, J shed 6 bases, and the junction held 10 bases outside the gene matches. This CDR3 region has 14 residues. CDR3 bases: TGTGCCAGCAGCCCCCGACAGGGCCTCGGCGAGCAGTACTTC. This codes for CASSPRQGLGEQYF.

This clone was observed a few times. The chain employs TRBV12-5 and TRBJ1-1; TRBD1 is a possible D gene (5 bases). The CDR3 is 16 amino acids. Trimming pared 0 bases from V and 1 base from J, leaving 12 bases between. Germline assignment: CDR1 LGHNT and CDR2 FRNRAP. The CDR3, as DNA: TGTGCTAGTGGTTTGGTAGTGCGAACAGGGAACACTGAAGCTTTCTTT. It is translated as CASGLVVRTGNTEAFF.

The chain employs TRBV7-3 and TRBJ2-3, with TRBD2 matching over 8 bases. Germline trimming cut 4 bases from V and 2 bases from J; bases unmatched to any gene: 8. The CDR3 totals 16 residues. CDR1 is SGHTA, CDR2 FQGTGA, per germline. This CDR3 reads CASSSGGADVTDTQYF. CDR3 bases: TGTGCCAGCAGCTCCGGGGGGGCCGATGTCACAGATACGCAGTATTTT.

This clone was recorded once. CDR3 DNA sequence: TGTGCCAGCAGTGACTACAGGGCCAGCGAGCAGTACTTC. It specifies CASSDYRASEQYF. The chain joins TRBV6-1 to TRBJ2-7; possible D gene TRBD1, 6 bases. V was cut by 3 bases and J by 6 bases, with 12 bases left in between. Germline V CDR1 and CDR2: MNHNS, SASEGT. This CDR3 spans 13 amino acids.